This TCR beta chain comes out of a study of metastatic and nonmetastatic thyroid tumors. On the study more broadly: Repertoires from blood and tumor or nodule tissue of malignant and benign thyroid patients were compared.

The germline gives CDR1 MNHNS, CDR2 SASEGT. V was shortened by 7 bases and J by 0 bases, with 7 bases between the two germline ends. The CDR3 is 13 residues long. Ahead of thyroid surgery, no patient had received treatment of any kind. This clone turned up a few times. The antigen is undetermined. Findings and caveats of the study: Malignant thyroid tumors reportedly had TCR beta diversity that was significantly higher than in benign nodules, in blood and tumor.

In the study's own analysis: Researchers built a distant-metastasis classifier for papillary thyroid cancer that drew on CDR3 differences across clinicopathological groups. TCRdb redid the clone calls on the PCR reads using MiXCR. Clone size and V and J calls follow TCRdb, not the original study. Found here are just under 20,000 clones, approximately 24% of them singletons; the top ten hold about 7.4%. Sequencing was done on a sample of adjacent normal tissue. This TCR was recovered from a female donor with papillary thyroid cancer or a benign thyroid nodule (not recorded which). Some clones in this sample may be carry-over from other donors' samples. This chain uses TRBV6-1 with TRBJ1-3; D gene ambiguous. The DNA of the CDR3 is TGTGCCAGCATGATGGGCTCTGGAAACACCATATATTTT. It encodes CASMMGSGNTIYF.